Below, 10 T cell receptor beta chains from the same sample are listed, as sequenced in a study of T cell responses to AZD1222 COVID-19 vaccine. This table comes from immunoSEQ multiplex PCR, and its TCRdb copy is limited to in-frame clones, with some not included. The profile covers about 97,000 clones, with about 85% appearing a single time and more than 4.5% taken by the ten largest. The sequenced sample was peripheral blood, obtained on day 0 of AZD1222 vaccination. The receptors stem from an adult in good health.

This clone was observed once. The genes are TRBV27 and TRBJ2-1, with D perhaps matching TRBD1 (6 bases). Looked up from germline, CDR1 is MNHEY and CDR2 is SMNVEV (reference sequence). The CDR3 runs to 14 residues. V was trimmed by 4 bases and J by 4 bases, leaving 11 bases between them. The DNA of the CDR3 is TGTGCCAGCAGTTATCCAGGGACATACAATGAGCAGTTCTTC. Protein product: CASSYPGTYNEQFF.

This chain joins TRBV10-3 and TRBJ2-3, with TRBD2 identical over 9 bases. V was pared by 0 bases and J by 5 bases, with 6 bases of the junction left unmatched. Germline-derived CDR1 and CDR2 are ENHRY and SYGVKD. CDR3 length equals 16 residues. The CDR3 nucleotides read TGTGCCATCAGTGAGTCTAGCGGGAGTATGGGAGATACGCAGTATTTT. This sequence encodes CAISESSGSMGDTQYF.

The genes are TRBV30 and TRBJ2-2, with 7 nucleotides matching TRBD1. V was pared by 3 bases and J by 7 bases, with 5 bases of the junction left unmatched. Germline values: CDR1 GTSNPN, CDR2 SVGIG (reference sequence). The CDR3 length is 13 residues. CDR3 bases: TGTGCCTGGAGCCACACAGGGGACGGGGAGCTGTTTTTT. Translation gives CAWSHTGDGELFF.

The chain recombines TRBV5-4 with TRBJ2-5; 7 bases line up with TRBD2. V lost 0 bases to trimming and J lost 5 bases; unmatched junction nucleotides: 7. Germline CDR1 SGHNT, CDR2 YYREEE (reference sequence). The length of the CDR3 is 15 residues. In DNA, the CDR3 is TGTGCCAGCAGCTTGGCCGCGGGAGCCAGGGAGACCCAGTACTTC. Protein sequence: CASSLAAGARETQYF.

The rearrangement links TRBV5-1 to TRBJ1-2; TRBD1 matches at 11 bases. V lost 2 bases to trimming and J lost 3 bases; unmatched junction nucleotides: 3. Germline V gene lookup returns CDR1 SGHRS and CDR2 YFSETQ. This CDR3 has 15 residues. The CDR3 DNA sequence: TGCGCCAGCAGCTTAGGACAGGGGGCATACTATGGCTACACCTTC. It codes for CASSLGQGAYYGYTF.

The chain recombines TRBV30 with TRBJ2-1; D possibly matches TRBD1 or TRBD2 (6 bases each). V was shortened by 2 bases and J by 6 bases, with 14 bases between the two germline ends. CDR1 GTSNPN and CDR2 SVGIG come from the germline V gene (reference sequence). This CDR3 is 14 amino acids long. The CDR3 nucleotides are TGTGCCTGGAGTCCGGGGGCACCATCCAATGAGCAGTTCTTC. It translates to CAWSPGAPSNEQFF.

This clone appeared once. The chain uses TRBV7-9 and TRBJ2-1, with a weak D call TRBD2 (5 bases). The germline V gene encodes CDR1 SEHNR and CDR2 FQNEAQ (reference sequence). The CDR3 length is 14 residues. Deletions cut 2 bases from V and 2 bases from J, with 7 bases between. The CDR3 protein is CASSLTGTYNEQFF. For the CDR3, the DNA is TGTGCCAGCAGCTTAACGGGAACCTACAATGAGCAGTTCTTC.

The J gene is TRBJ1-3, the V gene TRBV5-6; 7 nucleotides agree with TRBD1. Per germline, CDR1 SGHDT and CDR2 YYEEEE. CDR3 length: 17 residues. With V trimmed by 5 bases and J by 1 base, 12 bases remained unmatched. The CDR3 DNA follows: TGTGCCAGCAGACGCGGACAGGCTGCTTTATCTGGAAACACCATATATTTT. The encoded protein is CASRRGQAALSGNTIYF.

This clone was observed once. This CDR3 reads CATSDPDRGFNGELFF. Here the CDR3 DNA reads TGTGCCACCAGTGATCCCGACAGGGGGTTTAACGGGGAGCTGTTTTTT. V is TRBV24-1 and J is TRBJ2-2; 9 bases map to TRBD1. V was clipped by 3 bases and J by 7 bases; unmatched bases: 8. The V gene's germline CDR1 is KGHDR and CDR2 SFDVKD. The CDR3 is made up of 16 amino acids.

The chain's CDR3 is CASRLTGGGEKLFF. The CDR3 bases are TGTGCCAGTAGGCTAACGGGTGGTGGTGAAAAACTGTTTTTT. The J gene is TRBJ1-4, the V gene TRBV19; D unresolved. Germline V gives CDR1 LNHDA, CDR2 SQIVND (reference sequence). CDR3 size: 14 residues. V lost 6 bases and J lost 7, with 15 bases in between.